These T cell receptor beta chains were read from a single sample in a study of T cell responses to AZD1222 COVID-19 vaccine. Only in-frame clones appear in the TCRdb table, and some are missing; sequencing was by immunoSEQ multiplex PCR. The sample has approximately 89,000 clones; 75% to 95% are singletons. Source: peripheral blood, taken on day 0 of MenACWY control vaccination. The origin of the receptors is an adult in good health. CDR3s include the opening cysteine and the closing phenylalanine or tryptophan. The order of the fields is J gene, D gene, V gene, clone size, CDR3 DNA, CDR3 protein. A D gene is named only where the DNA matches it firmly. Where a row states a size, it is once, few, many or the class of an expanded clone; other rows omit it.

J gene: TRBJ2-7
D gene: .
V gene: TRBV6-2/TRBV6-3
clone size: .
CDR3 DNA: TGTGCCAGCAGTTTAGGAGGGGCGAGCGAGCAGTACTTC
CDR3 protein: CASSLGGASEQYF

J gene: TRBJ2-1
D gene: .
V gene: TRBV13
clone size: .
CDR3 DNA: TGTGCCAGCAGCTCCGACAATGAGCAGTTCTTC
CDR3 protein: CASSSDNEQFF

J gene: TRBJ1-6
D gene: .
V gene: TRBV3-1/TRBV3-2
clone size: .
CDR3 DNA: TGTGCCAGCAGCCAATCGTCTAGCTCCTATAATTCACCCCTCCACTTT
CDR3 protein: CASSQSSSSYNSPLHF

J gene: TRBJ1-5
D gene: .
V gene: TRBV27
clone size: .
CDR3 DNA: TGTGCCAGCAGTTCGGGGGGACGGTATCAGCCCCAGCATTTT
CDR3 protein: CASSSGGRYQPQHF

J gene: TRBJ1-6
D gene: .
V gene: TRBV3-1/TRBV3-2
clone size: .
CDR3 DNA: TGTGCCAGCAGCCAGCTTACGACAGCTTCTTCACCCCTCCACTTT
CDR3 protein: CASSQLTTASSPLHF

J gene: TRBJ1-4
D gene: .
V gene: TRBV30
clone size: .
CDR3 DNA: TGTGCCTCCCCGGGGGCCGCACCAACTAATGAAAAACTGTTTTTT
CDR3 protein: CASPGAAPTNEKLFF

J gene: TRBJ1-5
D gene: .
V gene: TRBV30
clone size: .
CDR3 DNA: TGTGCCTGGAGTCGGGGACCGCTTTATCAGCCCCAGCATTTT
CDR3 protein: CAWSRGPLYQPQHF

J gene: TRBJ1-6
D gene: .
V gene: TRBV7-2
clone size: .
CDR3 DNA: TGTGCCAGCAGCTTAGAGGCGTCAGGGGTGTATTCACCCCTCCACTTT
CDR3 protein: CASSLEASGVYSPLHF

J gene: TRBJ1-1
D gene: .
V gene: TRBV7-6
clone size: .
CDR3 DNA: TGTGCCAGCAGCTTAGAACCCGATGGGATCACTGAAGCTTTCTTT
CDR3 protein: CASSLEPDGITEAFF

J gene: TRBJ2-5
D gene: .
V gene: TRBV20-1
clone size: .
CDR3 DNA: TGCAGCGGGAGTCCGAAGACCCAGTACTTC
CDR3 protein: CSGSPKTQYF

J gene: TRBJ1-2
D gene: .
V gene: TRBV25-1
clone size: .
CDR3 DNA: TGTGCCAGCAGTGCCGAAAATAATTATGGCTACACCTTC
CDR3 protein: CASSAENNYGYTF

J gene: TRBJ2-5
D gene: TRBD1
V gene: TRBV29-1
clone size: .
CDR3 DNA: TGCAGCGGTAGGACAGGGGGCTGGCGAGAGACCCAGTACTTC
CDR3 protein: CSGRTGGWRETQYF

J gene: TRBJ2-2
D gene: .
V gene: TRBV25-1
clone size: .
CDR3 DNA: TGTGCCAGCAGCCCCCCGGTCAACACCGGGGAGCTGTTTTTT
CDR3 protein: CASSPPVNTGELFF

J gene: TRBJ2-7
D gene: .
V gene: TRBV6-6
clone size: .
CDR3 DNA: TGTGCCAGCAGTTCCGACGGCAAGTACGAGCAGTACTTC
CDR3 protein: CASSSDGKYEQYF

J gene: TRBJ1-2
D gene: TRBD1
V gene: TRBV27
clone size: few
CDR3 DNA: TGTGCCAGCCGACAGGGGAACTATGGCTACACCTTC
CDR3 protein: CASRQGNYGYTF

J gene: TRBJ2-3
D gene: .
V gene: TRBV23-1
clone size: .
CDR3 DNA: TGCGCCAGCAGTCCCCAGTTTTCAAATACGCAGTATTTT
CDR3 protein: CASSPQFSNTQYF

J gene: TRBJ2-2
D gene: .
V gene: TRBV6-5
clone size: .
CDR3 DNA: TGTGCTGCAAGCAGCACCAACACCGGGGAGCTGTTTTTT
CDR3 protein: CAASSTNTGELFF

J gene: TRBJ2-6
D gene: .
V gene: TRBV20-1
clone size: .
CDR3 DNA: TGCAGTGCTAGTCGGGGGGCCAACGTCCTGACTTTC
CDR3 protein: CSASRGANVLTF

J gene: TRBJ2-1
D gene: .
V gene: TRBV30
clone size: once
CDR3 DNA: TGTGCCTGGGTGGGAGACAATGAGCAGTTCTTC
CDR3 protein: CAWVGDNEQFF

J gene: TRBJ1-1
D gene: TRBD1
V gene: TRBV11-2
clone size: .
CDR3 DNA: TGTGCCAGCAGCTCTATTAAGGGACAGGGATTTTCTGAAGCTTTCTTT
CDR3 protein: CASSSIKGQGFSEAFF

J gene: TRBJ2-6
D gene: .
V gene: TRBV11-1
clone size: .
CDR3 DNA: TGTGCCAGCAGCTTAGGAGCGGCTGGGGCCAACGTCCTGACTTTC
CDR3 protein: CASSLGAAGANVLTF

J gene: TRBJ1-4
D gene: .
V gene: TRBV4-1
clone size: .
CDR3 DNA: TGCGCCAGCAGCCAAGCGAGTGGTAATGAAAAACTGTTTTTT
CDR3 protein: CASSQASGNEKLFF

J gene: TRBJ1-2
D gene: .
V gene: TRBV19
clone size: .
CDR3 DNA: TGTGCCAGTAGTATGGGGCAGGTGAAAAACTATGGCTACACCTTC
CDR3 protein: CASSMGQVKNYGYTF

J gene: TRBJ1-1
D gene: TRBD1
V gene: TRBV28
clone size: .
CDR3 DNA: TGTGCCAGCAGTCTGTACAGGGGAATTGGCACTGAAGCTTTCTTT
CDR3 protein: CASSLYRGIGTEAFF

J gene: TRBJ2-1
D gene: TRBD2
V gene: TRBV12-5
clone size: .
CDR3 DNA: TGTGCTAGTGGTCCGACTAGCGGGATGGACAATGAGCAGTTCTTC
CDR3 protein: CASGPTSGMDNEQFF

J gene: TRBJ2-3
D gene: TRBD1
V gene: TRBV9
clone size: .
CDR3 DNA: TGTGCCAGCAGCGGCGGGACAGGGGGCTCCCATACGCAGTATTTT
CDR3 protein: CASSGGTGGSHTQYF

J gene: TRBJ2-1
D gene: .
V gene: TRBV28
clone size: once
CDR3 DNA: TGTGCCAGCTTAGCTAGCTCCTACAATGAGCAGTTCTTC
CDR3 protein: CASLASSYNEQFF

J gene: TRBJ2-1
D gene: .
V gene: TRBV19
clone size: .
CDR3 DNA: TGTGCCAGTAGTTCAGGGATCCTAGCGAGAATTTACAATGAGCAGTTCTTC
CDR3 protein: CASSSGILARIYNEQFF

J gene: TRBJ2-7
D gene: TRBD2
V gene: TRBV10-3
clone size: .
CDR3 DNA: TGTGCCATCATGGAGCGGGAGGGCCTAGAAGAGCAGTACTTC
CDR3 protein: CAIMEREGLEEQYF

J gene: TRBJ1-5
D gene: .
V gene: TRBV6-1
clone size: .
CDR3 DNA: TGTGCCAGCAGTGACAGGGAAATTCAGCCCCAGCATTTT
CDR3 protein: CASSDREIQPQHF

J gene: TRBJ2-7
D gene: .
V gene: TRBV5-6
clone size: .
CDR3 DNA: TGTGCCAGCAGCACCTGGCCGATGCGGGACGAGCAGTACTTC
CDR3 protein: CASSTWPMRDEQYF

J gene: TRBJ2-3
D gene: .
V gene: TRBV27
clone size: .
CDR3 DNA: TGTGCCAGCAGTTTTGGGTATAGCACAGATACGCAGTATTTT
CDR3 protein: CASSFGYSTDTQYF

J gene: TRBJ2-5
D gene: .
V gene: TRBV30
clone size: .
CDR3 DNA: TGTGCCTGGAGTGTACTAGGGGGGACCCAGTACTTC
CDR3 protein: CAWSVLGGTQYF

J gene: TRBJ2-3
D gene: TRBD2
V gene: TRBV7-9
clone size: once
CDR3 DNA: TGTGCCAGCAGCTTAGACGGGAGGGCAGATACGCAGTATTTT
CDR3 protein: CASSLDGRADTQYF

J gene: TRBJ2-7
D gene: TRBD2
V gene: TRBV7-2
clone size: once
CDR3 DNA: TGTGCCACTAATACGGGACTAGGGTACGAGCAGTACTTC
CDR3 protein: CATNTGLGYEQYF

J gene: TRBJ2-5
D gene: .
V gene: TRBV29-1
clone size: .
CDR3 DNA: TGCAGCGTCTTACAGCAAGAGACCCAGTACTTC
CDR3 protein: CSVLQQETQYF

J gene: TRBJ1-2
D gene: .
V gene: TRBV15
clone size: .
CDR3 DNA: TGTGCCACCAGCGGAGTTCCAGGCAATGGGGGCTACACCTTC
CDR3 protein: CATSGVPGNGGYTF